Listed below are T cell receptor beta chains from one sample, sequenced in a study of T-cell memory formation after mild COVID-19. TCRdb passed the 5' RACE reads through MiXCR, listing each CDR3 protein once. Altogether 470,000 or so distinct CDR3 sequences are present, 15% to 20% being singletons, with the ten largest covering approximately 8.4%. What was sequenced was PBMCs or a T cell subset sorted from them (not recorded which). The receptor set was obtained from an adult woman who had mild COVID-19 (a few samples of this study predate the infection). Cell type and time point are not known. Both conserved end residues are part of each CDR3. Fields, in order: clone size, J gene, D gene, V gene, CDR3 protein, CDR3 DNA. The D gene is left open where the match is weak. Where a row states a size, it is once, few, many or the class of an expanded clone; other rows omit it.

>few|TRBJ2-7|NA|TRBV6-1
CASTLIPSYEQYF
TGTGCCAGCACTCTCATTCCGTCCTACGAGCAGTACTTC
>NA|TRBJ2-7|NA|TRBV29-1
CSVDRGGSYEQYF
TGCAGCGTTGACCGGGGCGGCTCCTACGAGCAGTACTTC
>few|TRBJ2-5|NA|TRBV7-9
CASSLAVETQYF
TGTGCCAGCAGCCTAGCCGTAGAGACCCAGTACTTC
>NA|TRBJ2-7|TRBD1|TRBV2
CASSEDRGSSYEQYF
TGTGCCAGCAGTGAAGACAGGGGGAGCTCCTACGAGCAGTACTTC
>NA|TRBJ2-2|NA|TRBV7-8
CASSPFSQGGELFF
TGTGCCAGCAGCCCATTCAGTCAAGGTGGGGAGCTGTTTTTT
>few|TRBJ1-2|TRBD1|TRBV6-5
CASSVQGYYGYTF
TGTGCCAGCAGCGTACAGGGGTACTATGGCTACACCTTC
>NA|TRBJ2-5|NA|TRBV11-3
CASSLASHTQETQYF
TGTGCCAGCAGCTTAGCCTCCCATACCCAAGAGACCCAGTACTTC
>NA|TRBJ2-3|TRBD2|TRBV4-3
CASSLNPGLAVTDTQYF
TGCGCCAGCAGCCTCAATCCGGGACTAGCGGTCACAGATACGCAGTATTTT
>few|TRBJ2-2|NA|TRBV21-1
CASSNPRVTGELFF
TGTGCCAGCAGCAACCCGAGGGTCACCGGGGAGCTGTTTTTT
>NA|TRBJ1-6|TRBD1|TRBV20-1
CSPTVNRGNSPLHF
TGCAGTCCTACCGTTAACAGGGGGAATTCACCCCTCCACTTT
>few|TRBJ2-2|NA|TRBV6-1
CASSEALVGGANTGELFF
TGTGCCAGCAGTGAAGCGTTGGTAGGGGGTGCGAACACCGGGGAGCTGTTTTTT
>NA|TRBJ2-1|NA|TRBV3-1
CASSQSQGSYNEQFF
TGTGCCAGCAGCCAAAGCCAGGGTTCCTACAATGAGCAGTTCTTC
>few|TRBJ2-7|NA|TRBV12-3/TRBV12-4
CASSPSIHEQYF
TGTGCCAGCAGTCCCTCTATCCACGAGCAGTACTTC
>few|TRBJ2-3|NA|TRBV20-1
CSARRGPNTDTQYF
TGCAGTGCTAGGCGGGGGCCCAACACAGATACGCAGTATTTT
>few|TRBJ2-3|TRBD2|TRBV5-5
CASIGGGDTQYF
TGTGCCAGCATCGGCGGGGGAGATACGCAGTATTTT
>NA|TRBJ1-6|TRBD1|TRBV27
CASSLSAGGHNSPLHF
TGTGCCAGCAGTTTGTCGGCAGGGGGACATAATTCACCCCTCCACTTT
>few|TRBJ1-1|NA|TRBV7-6
CASSLGWGTNTEAFF
TGTGCCAGCAGCTTGGGCTGGGGGACGAACACTGAAGCTTTCTTT
>NA|TRBJ2-1|TRBD2|TRBV9
CASSVGGSGGGEQFF
TGTGCCAGCAGCGTAGGGGGTAGCGGGGGAGGTGAGCAGTTCTTC
>few|TRBJ2-2|NA|TRBV12-3/TRBV12-4
CASSRRSSTGELFF
TGTGCCAGCAGCCGCCGATCTTCAACCGGGGAGCTGTTTTTT
>NA|TRBJ2-7|TRBD1|TRBV6-5
CASSWRQGSYEQYF
TGTGCCAGCAGTTGGAGACAGGGTAGTTACGAGCAGTACTTC
>NA|TRBJ2-5|NA|TRBV4-1
CASSPGVGRGPSETQYF
TGCGCCAGCAGCCCAGGGGTGGGAAGGGGCCCGTCGGAGACCCAGTACTTC
>NA|TRBJ2-7|TRBD1|TRBV6-5
CASSYETGAYEQYF
TGTGCCAGCAGTTACGAGACAGGGGCCTACGAGCAGTACTTC
>NA|TRBJ2-1|TRBD2|TRBV3-1
CASSQTTQSGGAFNEQFF
TGTGCCAGCAGCCAAACTACTCAAAGCGGGGGGGCCTTTAATGAGCAGTTCTTC
>few|TRBJ1-5|NA|TRBV19
CASSIEKAWPQHF
TGTGCCAGTAGTATTGAGAAAGCTTGGCCCCAGCATTTT
>few|TRBJ1-5|NA|TRBV2
CASRQGSNQPQHF
TGTGCCAGCAGACAGGGTAGCAATCAGCCCCAGCATTTT
>NA|TRBJ2-7|TRBD1|TRBV18
CASSHTRDRNYEQYF
TGTGCCAGCTCACATACTAGGGACAGGAACTACGAGCAGTACTTC
>NA|TRBJ1-2|NA|TRBV5-1
CASSLGTAGSPGYTF
TGCGCCAGCAGCTTGGGGACGGCTGGGTCCCCTGGCTACACCTTC
>few|TRBJ2-7|NA|TRBV20-1
CSARSAGGGQSEGTYEQYF
TGCAGTGCTAGATCGGCTGGGGGGGGACAGTCAGAAGGTACCTACGAGCAGTACTTC
>NA|TRBJ1-6|NA|TRBV12-3/TRBV12-4
CASRTGLSSYNSPLHF
TGTGCCAGCAGGACGGGCCTCAGCTCCTATAATTCACCCCTCCACTTT
>few|TRBJ2-7|TRBD1|TRBV6-2/TRBV6-3
CASSYTGGAFHEQYF
TGTGCCAGCAGTTACACAGGGGGCGCGTTCCACGAGCAGTACTTC
>few|TRBJ1-4|NA|TRBV7-2
CASSLGPRRNEKLFF
TGTGCCAGCAGCTTAGGACCCAGGAGAAATGAAAAACTGTTTTTT
>NA|TRBJ1-4|TRBD1|TRBV5-1
CASTLGTDNEKLFF
TGCGCCAGCACCCTCGGGACAGATAATGAAAAACTGTTTTTT
>NA|TRBJ2-3|NA|TRBV7-2
CASSVSGTPTDTQYF
TGTGCCAGCAGTGTATCAGGGACTCCCACAGATACGCAGTATTTT
>NA|TRBJ2-5|NA|TRBV24-1
CATSDRDYSNRVGTQYF
TGTGCCACCAGTGACCGTGACTACTCTAATAGAGTGGGGACCCAGTACTTC
>few|TRBJ1-1|TRBD1|TRBV11-2
CASSLAPGGITEAFF
TGTGCCAGCAGCTTAGCCCCAGGGGGGATTACTGAAGCTTTCTTT
>few|TRBJ2-3|NA|TRBV20-1
CSASELTVTDTQYF
TGCAGTGCTAGTGAACTGACAGTCACAGATACGCAGTATTTT
>NA|TRBJ1-2|NA|TRBV4-3
CASSQDIGTSNYGYTF
TGCGCCAGCAGCCAAGATATCGGTACCTCTAACTATGGCTACACCTTC
>NA|TRBJ2-3|NA|TRBV2
CASSGGGQGDTQYF
TGTGCCAGCAGTGGAGGGGGGCAGGGAGATACGCAGTATTTT
>few|TRBJ2-7|TRBD1|TRBV5-6
CASSSETGAYEQYF
TGTGCCAGCAGCAGTGAGACAGGGGCCTACGAGCAGTACTTC
>NA|TRBJ1-1|NA|TRBV6-5
CASRSVVEAFF
TGTGCCAGCAGATCGGTGGTTGAAGCTTTCTTT
>NA|TRBJ2-3|TRBD1|TRBV27
CASSRDRGKSDTQYF
TGTGCCAGCAGCCGCGACAGGGGCAAGTCCGATACGCAGTATTTT
>few|TRBJ2-1|NA|TRBV12-3/TRBV12-4
CASSDIPAGSYNEQFF
TGTGCCAGCAGTGATATCCCAGCAGGCTCCTACAATGAGCAGTTCTTC
>NA|TRBJ2-3|NA|TRBV3-1
CASSQFGGAITDTQYF
TGTGCCAGCAGCCAATTTGGAGGGGCGATCACAGATACGCAGTATTTT
>NA|TRBJ1-1|NA|TRBV7-2
CASKEGWYTEAFF
TGTGCCAGCAAGGAGGGTTGGTACACTGAAGCTTTCTTT
>few|TRBJ2-2|NA|TRBV3-1
CASSHQRAGTGELFF
TGTGCCAGCAGCCATCAGAGGGCAGGTACCGGGGAGCTGTTTTTT
>few|TRBJ1-3|NA|TRBV28
CAIESGQVSGNTIYF
TGTGCCATCGAGTCGGGACAAGTCTCTGGAAACACCATATATTTT
>NA|TRBJ2-1|TRBD2|TRBV7-8
CASSPAAGGRDNEQFF
TGTGCCAGCAGCCCCGCCGCGGGAGGACGGGACAATGAGCAGTTCTTC
>NA|TRBJ1-4|NA|TRBV4-2
CASSQDPLLGNEKLFF
TGTGCCAGCAGCCAAGATCCCCTCCTGGGTAATGAAAAACTGTTTTTT
>few|TRBJ2-7|TRBD1|TRBV6-6
CASIRDSMYEQYF
TGTGCCAGCATCAGGGACAGCATGTACGAGCAGTACTTC
>few|TRBJ1-2|NA|TRBV12-3/TRBV12-4
CASSPTPGGSYGYTF
TGTGCCAGCAGCCCCACTCCGGGGGGAAGTTATGGCTACACCTTC
>NA|TRBJ2-1|TRBD2|TRBV6-2/TRBV6-3
CASSYWAGGSEQFF
TGTGCCAGCAGTTACTGGGCGGGGGGTAGCGAGCAGTTCTTC
>NA|TRBJ2-1|NA|TRBV7-8
CASSPHGLGNEQFF
TGTGCCAGCAGCCCCCACGGTCTGGGCAATGAGCAGTTCTTC
>few|TRBJ2-3|NA|TRBV11-2
CASSHGKWDTQYF
TGTGCCAGCAGCCATGGGAAGTGGGATACGCAGTATTTT
>few|TRBJ2-2|TRBD2|TRBV9
CASSSVAGGLTGELFF
TGTGCCAGCAGCTCCGTAGCGGGGGGGCTTACCGGGGAGCTGTTTTTT
>NA|TRBJ2-3|NA|TRBV10-2
CASSEGHLAADTQYF
TGCGCCAGCAGTGAGGGTCATCTGGCCGCAGATACGCAGTATTTT
>NA|TRBJ1-1|NA|TRBV20-1
CSARFIPGDGTEAFF
TGCAGTGCTAGGTTTATTCCAGGGGATGGGACTGAAGCTTTCTTT
>few|TRBJ1-5|NA|TRBV30
CAWSPTGRPGDQPQHF
TGTGCCTGGAGTCCCACAGGGAGACCAGGCGATCAGCCCCAGCATTTT
>NA|TRBJ1-2|TRBD1|TRBV18
CASSPGTGTNYGYTF
TGTGCCAGCTCCCCCGGGACAGGAACTAACTATGGCTACACCTTC